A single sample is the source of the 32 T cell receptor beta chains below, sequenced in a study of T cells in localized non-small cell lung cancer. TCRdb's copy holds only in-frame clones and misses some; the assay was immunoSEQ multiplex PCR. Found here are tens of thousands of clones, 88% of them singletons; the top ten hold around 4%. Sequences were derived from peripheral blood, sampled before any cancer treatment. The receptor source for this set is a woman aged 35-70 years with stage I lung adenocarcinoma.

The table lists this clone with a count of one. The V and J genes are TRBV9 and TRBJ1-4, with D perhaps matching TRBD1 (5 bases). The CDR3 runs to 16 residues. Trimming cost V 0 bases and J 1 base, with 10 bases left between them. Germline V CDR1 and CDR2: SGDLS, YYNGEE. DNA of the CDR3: TGTGCCAGCAGCGTAGCTACCAGGGAAACTAATGAAAAACTGTTTTTT. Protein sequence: CASSVATRETNEKLFF.

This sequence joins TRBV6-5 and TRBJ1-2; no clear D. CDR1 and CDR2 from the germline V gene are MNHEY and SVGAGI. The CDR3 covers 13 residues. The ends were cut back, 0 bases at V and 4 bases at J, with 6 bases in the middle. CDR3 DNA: TGTGCCAGCAGTTACTCAACCTCCTATGGCTACACCTTC. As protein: CASSYSTSYGYTF.

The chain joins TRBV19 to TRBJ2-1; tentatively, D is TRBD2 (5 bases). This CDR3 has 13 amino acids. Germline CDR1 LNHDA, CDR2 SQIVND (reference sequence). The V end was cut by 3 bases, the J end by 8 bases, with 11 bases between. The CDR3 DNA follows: TGTGCCAGTAGTATCCAGCCGAGGGATGAGCAGTTCTTC. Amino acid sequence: CASSIQPRDEQFF.

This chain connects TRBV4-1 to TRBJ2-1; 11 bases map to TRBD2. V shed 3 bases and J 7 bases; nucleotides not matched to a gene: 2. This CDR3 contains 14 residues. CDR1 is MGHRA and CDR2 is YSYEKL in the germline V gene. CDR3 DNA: TGCGCCAGCAGCCAGCGACTAGCGGGGAATGAGCAGTTCTTC. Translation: CASSQRLAGNEQFF.

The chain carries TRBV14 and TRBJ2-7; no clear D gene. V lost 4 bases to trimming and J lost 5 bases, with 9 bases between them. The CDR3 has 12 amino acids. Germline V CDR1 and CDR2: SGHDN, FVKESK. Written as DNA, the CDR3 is TGTGCCAGCAGCCCTGTAATCGACGAGCAGTACTTC. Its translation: CASSPVIDEQYF.

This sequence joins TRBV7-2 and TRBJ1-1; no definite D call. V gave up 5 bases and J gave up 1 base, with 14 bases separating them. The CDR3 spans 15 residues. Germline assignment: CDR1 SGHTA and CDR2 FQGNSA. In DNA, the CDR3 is TGTGCCAGCAGCCAACGACAAGGGCAGAACACTGAAGCTTTCTTT. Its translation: CASSQRQGQNTEAFF.

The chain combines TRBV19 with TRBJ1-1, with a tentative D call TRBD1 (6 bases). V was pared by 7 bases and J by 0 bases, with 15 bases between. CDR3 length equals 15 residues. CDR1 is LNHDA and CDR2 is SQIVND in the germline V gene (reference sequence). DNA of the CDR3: TGTGCCAGTACCCGGACAGAGAAAATGAACACTGAAGCTTTCTTT. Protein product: CASTRTEKMNTEAFF.

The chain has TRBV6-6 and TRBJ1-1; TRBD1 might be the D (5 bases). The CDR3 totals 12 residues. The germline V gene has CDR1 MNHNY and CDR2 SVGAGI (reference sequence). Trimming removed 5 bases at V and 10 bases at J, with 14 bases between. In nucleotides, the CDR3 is TGTGCCAGCAGTACCTCAGGGAATCGAGCTTTCTTT. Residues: CASSTSGNRAFF.

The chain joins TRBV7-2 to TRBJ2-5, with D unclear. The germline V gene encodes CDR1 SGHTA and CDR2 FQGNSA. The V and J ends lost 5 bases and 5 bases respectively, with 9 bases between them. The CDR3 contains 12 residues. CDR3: CASSGFMETQYF. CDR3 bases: TGTGCCAGCAGCGGGTTTATGGAGACCCAGTACTTC.

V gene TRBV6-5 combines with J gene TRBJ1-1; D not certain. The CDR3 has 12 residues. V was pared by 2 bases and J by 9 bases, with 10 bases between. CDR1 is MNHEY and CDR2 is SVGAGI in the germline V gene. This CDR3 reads CASSYAKNKAFF. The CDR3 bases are TGTGCCAGCAGTTACGCAAAAAATAAAGCTTTCTTT.

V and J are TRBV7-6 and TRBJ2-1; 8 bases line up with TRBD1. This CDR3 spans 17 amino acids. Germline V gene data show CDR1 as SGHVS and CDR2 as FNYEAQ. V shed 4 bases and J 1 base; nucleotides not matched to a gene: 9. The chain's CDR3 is CASSSGQGGRSYNEQFF. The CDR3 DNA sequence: TGTGCCAGCAGCTCTGGACAGGGCGGTAGATCCTACAATGAGCAGTTCTTC.

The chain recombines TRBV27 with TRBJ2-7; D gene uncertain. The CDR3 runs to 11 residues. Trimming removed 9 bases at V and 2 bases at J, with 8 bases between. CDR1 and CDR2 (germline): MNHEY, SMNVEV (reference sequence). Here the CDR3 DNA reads TGTGCCAGTGGGGTTACCTACGAGCAGTACTTC. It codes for CASGVTYEQYF.

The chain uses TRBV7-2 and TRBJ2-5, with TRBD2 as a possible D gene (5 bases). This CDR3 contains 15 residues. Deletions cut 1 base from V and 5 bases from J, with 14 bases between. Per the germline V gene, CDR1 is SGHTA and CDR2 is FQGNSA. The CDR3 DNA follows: TGTGCCAGCAGCTTAGTCGGATTCTCGGGGGAGACCCAGTACTTC. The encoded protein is CASSLVGFSGETQYF.

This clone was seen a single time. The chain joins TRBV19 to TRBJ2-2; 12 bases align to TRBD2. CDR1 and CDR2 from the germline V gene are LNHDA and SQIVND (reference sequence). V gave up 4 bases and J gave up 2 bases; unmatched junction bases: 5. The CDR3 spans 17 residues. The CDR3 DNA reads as TGTGCCAGTAGTAGGACTAGCGGGGCACTAAACACCGGGGAGCTGTTTTTT. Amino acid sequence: CASSRTSGALNTGELFF.

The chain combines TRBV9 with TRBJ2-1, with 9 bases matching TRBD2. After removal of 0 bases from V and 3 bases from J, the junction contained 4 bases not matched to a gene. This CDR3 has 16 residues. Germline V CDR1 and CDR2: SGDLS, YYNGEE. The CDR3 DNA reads TGTGCCAGCAGCGTAGGTCCAGCGGGGGGCTACAATGAGCAGTTCTTC. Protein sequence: CASSVGPAGGYNEQFF.

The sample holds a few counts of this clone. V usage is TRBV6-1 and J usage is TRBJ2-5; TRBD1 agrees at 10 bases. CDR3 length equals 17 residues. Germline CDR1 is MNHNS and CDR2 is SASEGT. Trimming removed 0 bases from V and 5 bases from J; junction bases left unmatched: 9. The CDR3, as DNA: TGTGCCAGCAGTGAAGCGGGGACAGGGGTTCAGGGTGAGACCCAGTACTTC. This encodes CASSEAGTGVQGETQYF.

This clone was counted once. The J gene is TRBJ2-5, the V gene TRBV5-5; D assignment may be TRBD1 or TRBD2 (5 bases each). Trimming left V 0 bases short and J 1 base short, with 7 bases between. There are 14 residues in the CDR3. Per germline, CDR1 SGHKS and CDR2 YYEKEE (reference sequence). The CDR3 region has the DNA TGTGCCAGCAGCTTGGGGGGGTTCCAAGAGACCCAGTACTTC. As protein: CASSLGGFQETQYF.

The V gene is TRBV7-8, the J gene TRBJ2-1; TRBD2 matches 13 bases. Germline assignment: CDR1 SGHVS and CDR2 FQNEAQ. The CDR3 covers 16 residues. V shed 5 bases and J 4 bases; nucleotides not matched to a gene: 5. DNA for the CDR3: TGTGCCAGCAGCCCACGACTAGCGGGGGGATACAATGAGCAGTTCTTC. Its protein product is CASSPRLAGGYNEQFF.

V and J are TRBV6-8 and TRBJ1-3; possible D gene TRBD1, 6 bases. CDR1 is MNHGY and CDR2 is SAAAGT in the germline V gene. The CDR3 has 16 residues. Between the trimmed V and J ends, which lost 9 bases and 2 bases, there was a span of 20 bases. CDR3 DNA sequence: TGTGCCAGAAGTAGGATAAACAGGGATGCTGGAAACACCATATATTTT. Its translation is CARSRINRDAGNTIYF.

The CDR3 sequence is CAWRWDTEAFF. The CDR3 DNA follows: TGTGCCTGGCGGTGGGACACTGAAGCTTTCTTT. This chain joins TRBV30 and TRBJ1-1; D uncertain. V was clipped by 5 bases and J by 3 bases, with 7 bases between them. Per the germline V gene, CDR1 is GTSNPN and CDR2 is SVGIG (reference sequence). The CDR3 totals 11 residues.

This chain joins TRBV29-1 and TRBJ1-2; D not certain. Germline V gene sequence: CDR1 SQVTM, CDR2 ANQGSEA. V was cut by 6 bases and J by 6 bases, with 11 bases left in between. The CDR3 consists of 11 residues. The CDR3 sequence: CSVGKDDGYTF. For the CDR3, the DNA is TGCAGCGTGGGGAAGGATGATGGCTACACCTTC. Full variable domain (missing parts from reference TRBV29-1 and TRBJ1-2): SAVISQKPSRDICQRGTSLTIQCQVDSQVTMMFWYRQQPGQSLTLIATANQGSEATYESGFVIDKFPISRPNLTFSTLTVSNMSPEDSSIYLCSVGKDDGYTFGSGTRLTVV.

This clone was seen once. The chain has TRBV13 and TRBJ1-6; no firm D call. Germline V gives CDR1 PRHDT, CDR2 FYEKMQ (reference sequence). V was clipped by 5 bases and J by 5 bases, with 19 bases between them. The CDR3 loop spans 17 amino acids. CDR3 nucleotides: TGTGCCAGCAGCAATAGCGGCGGAATACCCGATAATTCACCCCTCCACTTT. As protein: CASSNSGGIPDNSPLHF.

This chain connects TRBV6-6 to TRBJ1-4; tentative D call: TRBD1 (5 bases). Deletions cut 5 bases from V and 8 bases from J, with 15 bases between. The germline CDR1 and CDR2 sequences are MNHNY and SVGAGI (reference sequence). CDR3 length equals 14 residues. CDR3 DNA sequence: TGTGCCAGCAGTCTTACAGGAGGCGCGGAAAAACTGTTTTTT. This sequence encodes CASSLTGGAEKLFF.

CDR3: CASSLGTGSSYEQYF. The CDR3 DNA sequence: TGTGCCAGCAGCTTAGGGACAGGGAGCTCCTACGAGCAGTACTTC. This rearrangement joins TRBV11-1 to TRBJ2-7; 8 bases are shared with TRBD1. The CDR3 loop spans 15 amino acids. Germline V gene lookup returns CDR1 SGHAT and CDR2 FQDESV (reference sequence). Unmatched junction bases numbered 2, after V lost 1 base and J lost 0 bases.

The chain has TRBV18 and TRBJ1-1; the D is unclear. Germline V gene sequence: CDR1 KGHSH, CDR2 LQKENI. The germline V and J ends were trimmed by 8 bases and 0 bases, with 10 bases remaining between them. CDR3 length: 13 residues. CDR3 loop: CASTRPLNTEAFF. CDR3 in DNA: TGTGCCAGCACACGCCCCCTGAACACTGAAGCTTTCTTT. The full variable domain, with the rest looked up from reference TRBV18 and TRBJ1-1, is NAGVMQNPRHLVRRRGQEARLRCSPMKGHSHVYWYRQLPEEGLKFMVYLQKENIIDESGMPKERFSAEFPKEGPSILRIQQVVRGDSAAYFCASTRPLNTEAFFGQGTRLTVV.

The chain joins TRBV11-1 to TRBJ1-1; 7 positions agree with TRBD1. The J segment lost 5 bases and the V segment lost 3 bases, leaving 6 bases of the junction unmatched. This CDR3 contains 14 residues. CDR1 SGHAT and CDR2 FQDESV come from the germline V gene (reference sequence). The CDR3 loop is CASSFEGGQTEAFF. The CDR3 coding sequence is TGTGCCAGCAGCTTTGAAGGGGGCCAAACTGAAGCTTTCTTT.

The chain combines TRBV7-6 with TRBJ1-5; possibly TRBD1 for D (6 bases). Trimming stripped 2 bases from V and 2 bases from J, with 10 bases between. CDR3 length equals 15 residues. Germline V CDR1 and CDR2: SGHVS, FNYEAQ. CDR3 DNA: TGTGCCAGCAGCTTACGTTCAGGGGGCAATCAGCCCCAGCATTTT. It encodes CASSLRSGGNQPQHF.

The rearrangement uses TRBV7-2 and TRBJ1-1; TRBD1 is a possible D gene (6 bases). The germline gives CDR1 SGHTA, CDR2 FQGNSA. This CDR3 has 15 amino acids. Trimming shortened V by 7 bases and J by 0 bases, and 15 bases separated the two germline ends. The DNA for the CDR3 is TGTGCCAGCACCCTGGACAGCACGATGAACACTGAAGCTTTCTTT. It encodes CASTLDSTMNTEAFF.

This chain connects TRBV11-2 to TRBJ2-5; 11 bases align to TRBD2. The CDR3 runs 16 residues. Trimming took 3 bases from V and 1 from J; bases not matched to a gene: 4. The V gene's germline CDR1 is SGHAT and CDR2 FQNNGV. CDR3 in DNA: TGTGCCAGCAGCTTGGCTAGCGGGGGGCCCCAAGAGACCCAGTACTTC. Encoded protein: CASSLASGGPQETQYF.

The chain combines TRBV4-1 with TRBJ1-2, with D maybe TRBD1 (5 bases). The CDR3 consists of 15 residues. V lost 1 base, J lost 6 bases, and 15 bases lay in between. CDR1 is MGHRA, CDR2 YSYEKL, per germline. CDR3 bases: TGCGCCAGCAGCCAAGGGCGGGGGGTCTATAATGGCTACACCTTC. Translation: CASSQGRGVYNGYTF.

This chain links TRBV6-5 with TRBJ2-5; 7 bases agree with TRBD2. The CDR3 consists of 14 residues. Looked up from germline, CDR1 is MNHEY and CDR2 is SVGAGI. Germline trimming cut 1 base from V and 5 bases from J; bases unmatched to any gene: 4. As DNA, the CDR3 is TGTGCCAGCAGTTACTTGGGGGAGGGCGAGACCCAGTACTTC. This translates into CASSYLGEGETQYF.

CDR3 coding DNA: TGCGCCAGCAGCCCAAACGGGGGGGCCCGCACCGGGGAGCTGTTTTTT. Translation gives CASSPNGGARTGELFF. The gene calls are TRBV5-1 and TRBJ2-2, with 8 bases that match TRBD2. Germline assignment: CDR1 SGHRS and CDR2 YFSETQ. The ends lost 4 bases at V and 4 bases at J; junction bases unmatched: 9. The CDR3 has 16 amino acids.